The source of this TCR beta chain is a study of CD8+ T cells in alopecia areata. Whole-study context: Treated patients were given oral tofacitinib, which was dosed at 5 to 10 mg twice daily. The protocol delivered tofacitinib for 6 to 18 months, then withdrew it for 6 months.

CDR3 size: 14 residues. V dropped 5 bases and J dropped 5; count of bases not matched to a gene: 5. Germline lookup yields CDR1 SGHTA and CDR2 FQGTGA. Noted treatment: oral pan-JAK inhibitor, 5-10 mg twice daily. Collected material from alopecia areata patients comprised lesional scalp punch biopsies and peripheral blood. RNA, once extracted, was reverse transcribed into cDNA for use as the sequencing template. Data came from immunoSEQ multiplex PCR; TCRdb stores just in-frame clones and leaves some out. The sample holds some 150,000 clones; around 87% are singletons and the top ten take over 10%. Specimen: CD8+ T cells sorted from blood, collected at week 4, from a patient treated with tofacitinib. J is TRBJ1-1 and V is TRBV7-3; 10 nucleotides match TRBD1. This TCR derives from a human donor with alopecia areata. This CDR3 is CASSPGQGGTEAFF. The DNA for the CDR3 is TGTGCCAGCAGCCCCGGACAGGGGGGAACTGAAGCTTTCTTT.